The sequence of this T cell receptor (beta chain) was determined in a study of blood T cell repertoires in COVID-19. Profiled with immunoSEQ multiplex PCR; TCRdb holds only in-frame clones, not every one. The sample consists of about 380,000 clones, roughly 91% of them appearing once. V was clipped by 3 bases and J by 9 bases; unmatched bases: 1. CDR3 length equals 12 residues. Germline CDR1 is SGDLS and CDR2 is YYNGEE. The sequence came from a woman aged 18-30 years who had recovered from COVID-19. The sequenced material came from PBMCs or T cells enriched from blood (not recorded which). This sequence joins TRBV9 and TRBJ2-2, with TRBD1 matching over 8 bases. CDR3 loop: CASSGQGRELFF. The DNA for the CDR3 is TGTGCCAGCAGCGGACAGGGGCGGGAGCTGTTTTTT.